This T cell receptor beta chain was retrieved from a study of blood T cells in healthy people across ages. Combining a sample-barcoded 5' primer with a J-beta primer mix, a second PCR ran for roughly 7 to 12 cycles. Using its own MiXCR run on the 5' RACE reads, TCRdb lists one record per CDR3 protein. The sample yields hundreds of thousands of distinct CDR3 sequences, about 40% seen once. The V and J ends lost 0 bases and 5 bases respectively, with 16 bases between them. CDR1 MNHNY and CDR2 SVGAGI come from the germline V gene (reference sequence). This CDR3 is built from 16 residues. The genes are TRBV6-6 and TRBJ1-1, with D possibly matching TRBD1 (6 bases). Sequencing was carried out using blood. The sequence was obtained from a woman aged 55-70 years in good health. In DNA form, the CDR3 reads TGTGCCAGCAGTTACTCGAAACGGGGGCCGTGGACTGAAGCTTTCTTT. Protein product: CASSYSKRGPWTEAFF.